This T cell receptor (beta chain) was documented in a study of regulatory T cells in long-lasting Graves disease. Across the whole study: Disease was considered persistent Graves' disease after over 5 years of antithyroid drugs (with positive TSH receptor antibodies). Regarding the study as a whole: The researchers studied only peripheral blood, not thyroid tissue.

Germline V gene sequence: CDR1 MDHEN, CDR2 SYDVKM. This CDR3 spans 14 amino acids. Sequencing libraries for TCR beta were prepared with iRepertoire HTBI primers and Arm-PCR of CDR3 regions. One entry per CDR3 protein results from TCRdb running MiXCR on the multiplex PCR reads. Among roughly 500,000 distinct CDR3 sequences, around 20% were seen once, and the ten largest hold 7.8%. Concerning this clonotype: The antigen is undetermined. It may be a read error: a sequence one base away is much more abundant.

Specified time point: persistent/refractory GD, antithyroid drugs over 5 years with positive TRAb. Isolated PBMC RNA provided the starting material for the TCR library. As a group, patients came from one endocrinology department in Xi'an, China. This receptor was taken from a female donor with Graves disease. Sequences were derived from peripheral blood mononuclear cells (PBMCs), sampled when the disease was refractory, from a patient treated with antithyroid drugs. This chain links TRBV28 with TRBJ2-5, with 7 bases lining up with TRBD2. CDR3 sequence: CAGSEASGGETQYF. As DNA, the CDR3 is TGTGCCGGCAGCGAAGCCTCCGGGGGGGAGACCCAGTACTTC.